Each of the 12 T cell receptor beta chains below was sequenced from the same sample in a study of blood T cell repertoires in COVID-19. Measured with immunoSEQ multiplex PCR; TCRdb has only the in-frame clones, and not every one. The data show about 330,000 clones, over 70% seen once. The source material was peripheral blood. These receptor sequences come from a woman in her 50s with acute or convalescent COVID-19.

The chain uses TRBV5-1 and TRBJ1-6, with TRBD1 matching over 12 bases. Per the germline V gene, CDR1 is SGHRS and CDR2 is YFSETQ. CDR3 length: 17 residues. Germline trimming cut 4 bases from V and 8 bases from J; bases unmatched to any gene: 10. The CDR3 loop is CASSTGTGGGTHSPLHF. In DNA, the CDR3 is TGCGCCAGCAGCACCGGGACAGGGGGCGGCACACATTCACCCCTCCACTTT.

This sequence joins TRBV9 and TRBJ2-7; the match to TRBD2 covers 9 bases. The CDR3 consists of 15 residues. CDR1 is SGDLS and CDR2 is YYNGEE in the germline V gene. J was trimmed by 4 bases and V by 4 bases; bases with no gene match: 9. The CDR3 nucleotides read TGTGCCAGCAGCAAGTCTAGCGGGGTCACATACGAGCAGTACTTC. This translates into CASSKSSGVTYEQYF.

The V gene is TRBV5-4, the J gene TRBJ2-5; 9 bases are a match to TRBD1. Germline V gives CDR1 SGHNT, CDR2 YYREEE (reference sequence). The trim removed 4 bases at V and 5 bases at J, leaving 3 bases unmatched. There are 13 residues in the CDR3. CDR3 DNA: TGTGCCAGCAGCGGACAGGGGAGGGAGACCCAGTACTTC. Translating gives CASSGQGRETQYF.

The rearrangement links TRBV2 to TRBJ1-3; no clear D gene. CDR1 is SNHLY and CDR2 is FYNNEI in the germline V gene. This CDR3 contains 14 residues. The V end lost 7 bases, the J end lost 0 bases, and 10 bases lay between the germline ends. CDR3 amino acids: CASTPGYSGNTIYF. As DNA, the CDR3 is TGTGCCAGCACCCCGGGGTACTCTGGAAACACCATATATTTT.

The V gene is TRBV5-1, the J gene TRBJ1-1, with no clear D. CDR1 is SGHRS and CDR2 is YFSETQ in the germline V gene. V shed 2 bases and J shed 1 base, with 15 bases lying between them. The CDR3 is 16 residues long. CDR3 region: CASSLTSWSGNTEAFF. Here the CDR3 DNA reads TGCGCCAGCAGCTTAACGTCTTGGTCGGGGAACACTGAAGCTTTCTTT. The variable domain in full, completed from reference TRBV5-1 and TRBJ1-1, reads KAGVTQTPRYLIKTRGQQVTLSCSPISGHRSVSWYQQTPGQGLQFLFEYFSETQRNKGNFPGRFSGRQFSNSRSEMNVSTLELGDSALYLCASSLTSWSGNTEAFFGQGTRLTVV.

This chain joins TRBV9 and TRBJ2-1; no reliable D call. The CDR3 loop spans 15 amino acids. Germline assignment: CDR1 SGDLS and CDR2 YYNGEE. Trimming left V 6 bases short and J 0 bases short, with 13 bases between. CDR3 amino acids: CASTLDTSSYNEQFF. The CDR3 coding sequence is TGTGCCAGCACGTTAGACACCAGCTCCTACAATGAGCAGTTCTTC.

The genes are TRBV24-1 and TRBJ2-5; 9 positions agree with TRBD1. The CDR3 length is 15 residues. J gave up 5 bases and V 1 base, and 4 bases lay outside the gene matches. Germline V gene sequence: CDR1 KGHDR, CDR2 SFDVKD. The CDR3 bases are TGTGCCACCAGTGATTTAGGGACAGGGTTCGAGACCCAGTACTTC. Amino acids: CATSDLGTGFETQYF.

This sequence joins TRBV20-1 and TRBJ2-7, with a possible D match to TRBD1 (5 bases). The V end was cut by 2 bases, the J end by 4 bases, with 6 bases between. Germline CDR1 reads DFQATT; CDR2 reads SNEGSKA (reference sequence). The CDR3 sequence is 11 residues long. DNA of the CDR3: TGCAGTGCTAGAAAGGGGTACGAGCAGTACGTC. Translated: CSARKGYEQYV.

The chain carries TRBV18 and TRBJ2-2, with D perhaps matching TRBD1 (6 bases). This CDR3 is 16 amino acids long. Germline assignment: CDR1 KGHSH and CDR2 LQKENI. Trimming left V 6 bases short and J 5 bases short, with 19 bases between. The CDR3 coding sequence is TGTGCCAGCTCGGTGAATCAGGGGCCGGAGACCGGGGAGCTGTTTTTT. Translation gives CASSVNQGPETGELFF.

The chain is built from TRBV25-1 and TRBJ1-5, with D uncertain. V dropped 3 bases and J dropped 3 bases, with 9 bases sitting between them. This CDR3 contains 14 residues. CDR1 MGHDK and CDR2 SYGVNS come from the germline V gene. The CDR3 coding sequence is TGTGCCAGCAGTGAGAATGCAGTCAATCAGCCCCAGCATTTT. Protein sequence: CASSENAVNQPQHF.

CDR3 amino acids: CASTGGGQGRTDTQYF. The CDR3 DNA follows: TGTGCCAGCACCGGGGGGGGACAGGGGCGGACAGATACGCAGTATTTT. V is TRBV5-4 and J is TRBJ2-3; the match to TRBD1 covers 10 bases. V lost 6 bases to trimming and J lost 3 bases; unmatched junction nucleotides: 10. CDR3 length equals 16 residues. CDR1 is SGHNT, CDR2 YYREEE, per germline (reference sequence).

This chain uses TRBV9 with TRBJ1-1; 7 bases match TRBD1. V lost 0 bases, J lost 6 bases, and 5 bases stayed unmatched. Germline V gene sequence: CDR1 SGDLS, CDR2 YYNGEE. The CDR3 covers 14 residues. CDR3 coding DNA: TGTGCCAGCAGCGTAGAGGGGGCGTTGGCTGAAGCTTTCTTT. Protein sequence: CASSVEGALAEAFF.